This entry is about one TCR beta chain. Constant-segment primers served in 5'RACE that generated TCR alpha and TCR beta cDNA libraries bearing sample barcodes and UMIs. TCRdb re-derived calls from the 5' RACE reads in MiXCR, one entry per CDR3 protein. The table includes some 320,000 distinct CDR3 sequences, around an eighth detected once. This specimen belongs to a study of T-cell memory formation after mild COVID-19. CDR1 and CDR2 (germline): MNHNY, SVGAGI (reference sequence). The CDR3 spans 16 residues. Deletions cut 3 bases from V and 4 bases from J, with 18 bases between. This TCR was sampled from a man between 18 and 35 years old who had mild COVID-19 (a few samples of this study predate the infection). Cell type and time point are not known. The sample consisted of PBMCs or a T cell subset sorted from them (not recorded which). The gene calls are TRBV6-6 and TRBJ1-2; D unresolved. Written as DNA, the CDR3 is TGTGCCAGCAGTTATGGACCCGGCGGGGAACTCTATGGCTACACCTTC. Protein sequence: CASSYGPGGELYGYTF.